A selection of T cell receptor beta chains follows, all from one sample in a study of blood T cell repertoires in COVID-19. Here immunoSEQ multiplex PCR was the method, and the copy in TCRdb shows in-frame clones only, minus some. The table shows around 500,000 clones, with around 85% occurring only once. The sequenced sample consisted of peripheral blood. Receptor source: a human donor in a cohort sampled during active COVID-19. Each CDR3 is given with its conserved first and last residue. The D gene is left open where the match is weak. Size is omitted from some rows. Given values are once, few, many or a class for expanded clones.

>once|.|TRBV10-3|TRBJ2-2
TGTGCCATCACCCGGACTTCCACCGGGGAGCTGTTTTTT
CAITRTSTGELFF
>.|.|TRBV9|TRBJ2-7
TGTGCCAGCAGCGTATCAGTTGACGGGACTTTCTACGAGCAGTACTTC
CASSVSVDGTFYEQYF
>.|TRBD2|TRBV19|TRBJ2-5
TGTGCCAGTAGTATAGGGGGGACTAGCGGGAGGGGAGAGACCCAGTACTTC
CASSIGGTSGRGETQYF
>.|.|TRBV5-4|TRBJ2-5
TGTGCCAGCAGCCAATTCCAAGAGACCCAGTACTTC
CASSQFQETQYF
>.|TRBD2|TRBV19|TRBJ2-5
TGTGCCAGTAGTATTGGTGGGCTAGCGGAGAGGGAGACCCAGTACTTC
CASSIGGLAERETQYF
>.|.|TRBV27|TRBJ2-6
TGTGCCAGCAGTTCTGTCTCTGGGGCCAACGTCCTGACTTTC
CASSSVSGANVLTF
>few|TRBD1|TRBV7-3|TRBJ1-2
TGTGCCAGCAGCTTAGGGGACAGGGAATACGATGGCTACACCTTC
CASSLGDREYDGYTF
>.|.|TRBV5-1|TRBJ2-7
TGCGCCAGCAGCTTACAGGGTTTGAGCTACGAGCAGTACTTC
CASSLQGLSYEQYF
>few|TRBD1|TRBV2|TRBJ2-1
TGTGCCAGCCGGGATTCGGGACAGGGGTCTGAGCAGTTCTTC
CASRDSGQGSEQFF
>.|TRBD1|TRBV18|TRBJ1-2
TGTGCCAGCTCACCCCAAACTGGACAGGGTAACTATGGCTACACCTTC
CASSPQTGQGNYGYTF
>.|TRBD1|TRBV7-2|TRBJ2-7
TGTGCCAGCAGCTCCCCCGGGACAGGGCTCCACGAGCAGTACTTC
CASSSPGTGLHEQYF
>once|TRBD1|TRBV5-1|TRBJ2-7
TGCGCCAGCAGCTCGACAGGGGGCGTGGGCGAGCAGTACTTC
CASSSTGGVGEQYF
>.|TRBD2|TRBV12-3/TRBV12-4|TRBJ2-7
TGTGCCAGCGGACTGGGGGGGGGCTACGAGCAGTACTTC
CASGLGGGYEQYF
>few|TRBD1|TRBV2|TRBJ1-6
TGTGCCAGCAGAGTACTCGGACAGGGCAATTCACCCCTCCACTTT
CASRVLGQGNSPLHF
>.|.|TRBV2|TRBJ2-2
TGTGCCAGCAGTGAGAGGGGGTACACCGGGGAGCTGTTTTTT
CASSERGYTGELFF
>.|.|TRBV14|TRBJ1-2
TGTGCCAGCAGCCAAGATGGTCCTACAGGGGGCTACACCTTC
CASSQDGPTGGYTF
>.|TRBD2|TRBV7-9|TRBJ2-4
TGTGCCAGCAGGTTCCCCCCTGAAGCGGGGCCCAAAAACATTCAGTACTTC
CASRFPPEAGPKNIQYF
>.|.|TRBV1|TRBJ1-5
TGCACCAGCAGCCAAGAGGGACAGTTGCATCAGCCCCAGCATTTT
CTSSQEGQLHQPQHF
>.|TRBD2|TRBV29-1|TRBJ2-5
TGCAGCGTCAGACTAGCGGACGCCCAGCCGGAGACCCAGTACTTC
CSVRLADAQPETQYF
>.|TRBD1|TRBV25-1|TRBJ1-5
TGTGCCAGCAGTGCCCGACAGGGACCGGGTCAGCCCCAGCATTTT
CASSARQGPGQPQHF
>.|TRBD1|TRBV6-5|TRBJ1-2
TGTGCCAGCAGCCGACAGGGCATATATGGCTACACCTTC
CASSRQGIYGYTF
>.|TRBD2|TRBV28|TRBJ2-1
TGTGCCAGCAGTTTAGTCGCGGGAGGGCTGCAGTTCTTC
CASSLVAGGLQFF
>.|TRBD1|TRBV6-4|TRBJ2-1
TGTGCCAGCAGTGAGGTGGGACAGGGGGCAGGTGAGCAGTTCTTC
CASSEVGQGAGEQFF
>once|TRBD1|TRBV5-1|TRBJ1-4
TGCGCCAGCACACTCGGGACAGGGGATGAAAAACTGTTTTTT
CASTLGTGDEKLFF
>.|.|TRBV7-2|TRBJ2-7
TGTGCCAGCAGCCCGCCGACTGGAACCTACGAGCAGTACTTC
CASSPPTGTYEQYF
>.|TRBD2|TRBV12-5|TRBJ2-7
TGTGCTAGTGGTTTGCAGGGAGGGTACGAGCAGTACTTC
CASGLQGGYEQYF
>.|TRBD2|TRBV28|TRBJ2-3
TGTGCCAGCAGTCGGCGACCAAGCGGGGTTCTCACAGATACGCAGTATTTT
CASSRRPSGVLTDTQYF
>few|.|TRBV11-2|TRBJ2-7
TGTGCCAGCAGCCCCCGACTGAACGGCGAGCAGTACTTC
CASSPRLNGEQYF
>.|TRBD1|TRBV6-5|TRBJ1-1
TGTGCCAGCAACTTACACAGGGGGAGGGACACTGAAGCTTTCTTT
CASNLHRGRDTEAFF
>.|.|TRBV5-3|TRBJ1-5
TGTGCCAGAAGGCCCGGCGGGAGTCAGCCCCAGCATTTT
CARRPGGSQPQHF
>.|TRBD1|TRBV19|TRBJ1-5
TGTGCCAGTACTCTGGACAGGGGATTGAATCAGCCCCAGCATTTT
CASTLDRGLNQPQHF
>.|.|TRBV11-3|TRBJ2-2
TGTGCCAGCAGTCGAAACTTTGGCACCGGGGAGCTGTTTTTT
CASSRNFGTGELFF
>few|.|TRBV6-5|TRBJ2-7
TGTGCCAGCAGTCCACAGGTACCCTACGAGCAGTACTTC
CASSPQVPYEQYF
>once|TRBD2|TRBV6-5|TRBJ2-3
TGTGCCGCACTAGCGGGAGGAACTGATACGCAGTATTTT
CAALAGGTDTQYF
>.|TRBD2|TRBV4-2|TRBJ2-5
TGTGCCAGCAGCCAATTAGCGGGCCAACCGGGAGAGACCCAGTACTTC
CASSQLAGQPGETQYF
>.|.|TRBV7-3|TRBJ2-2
TGTGCCAGCAGGGAGGGATGGTCCGGGGAGCTGTTTTTT
CASREGWSGELFF
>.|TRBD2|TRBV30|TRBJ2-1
TGTGCCTGGAAAGGGGCGGGAGCCCACAATGAGCAGTTCTTC
CAWKGAGAHNEQFF
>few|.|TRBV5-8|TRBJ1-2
TGTGCCAGCAGCTTGGGCAGTACTAACTATGGCTACACCTTC
CASSLGSTNYGYTF
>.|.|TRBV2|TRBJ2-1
TGTGCCAGCAACGGAGACTACAATGAGCAGTTCTTC
CASNGDYNEQFF
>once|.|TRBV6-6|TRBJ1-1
TGTGCCAGCAGCCCCTTGAACACTGAAGCTTTCTTT
CASSPLNTEAFF
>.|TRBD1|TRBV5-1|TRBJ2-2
TGCGCCAGCAGCTTGGTAGGGACAGGGAGCACCGGGGAGCTGTTTTTT
CASSLVGTGSTGELFF
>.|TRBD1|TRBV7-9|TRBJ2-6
TGTGCCAGCAGCTCCGGGACAGTCAGCTCTGGGGCCAACGTCCTGACTTTC
CASSSGTVSSGANVLTF
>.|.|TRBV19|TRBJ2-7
TGTGCCAGCATACTACCGGAGCAGTACTTC
CASILPEQYF
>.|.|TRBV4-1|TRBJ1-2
TGCGCCAGCAGCCAACCCCGCGGGTCCTCGAACTATGGCTACACCTTC
CASSQPRGSSNYGYTF
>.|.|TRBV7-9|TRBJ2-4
TGTGCCAGCAGCCACCAGGCCCCGGCTGCCTCAGGCAAAAACATTCAGTACTTC
CASSHQAPAASGKNIQYF
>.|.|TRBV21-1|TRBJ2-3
TGTGCCAGCAGCAAAGAACTAACTAGCACAGATACGCAGTATTTT
CASSKELTSTDTQYF
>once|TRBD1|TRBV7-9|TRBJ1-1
TGTGCCAGCAGCTTAGGTTTAGGACAGGAGGACACTGAAGCTTTCTTT
CASSLGLGQEDTEAFF
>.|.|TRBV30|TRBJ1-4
TGTGCCTGGAGTGTAGGTCGGCCAGGAGGGAATGAAAAACTGTTTTTT
CAWSVGRPGGNEKLFF
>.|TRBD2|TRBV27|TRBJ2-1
TGTGCCAGCAGTTTACGGCGGGGGTACAATGAGCAGTTCTTC
CASSLRRGYNEQFF
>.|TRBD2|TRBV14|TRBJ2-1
TGTGCCAGCAGCCTACTAGCGGACGACTACAATGAGCAGTTCTTC
CASSLLADDYNEQFF
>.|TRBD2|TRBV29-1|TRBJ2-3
TGCAGCGTTTCATCCGGGACTACTAGCACAGATACGCAGTATTTT
CSVSSGTTSTDTQYF
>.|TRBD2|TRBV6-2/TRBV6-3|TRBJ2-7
TGTGCCAGCAGTTATGGGACTAGCGGTACCTACGAGCAGTACTTC
CASSYGTSGTYEQYF
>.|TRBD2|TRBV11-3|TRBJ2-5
TGTGCCAGCAGCTCGCGGACTAGACAAGAGACCCAGTACTTC
CASSSRTRQETQYF
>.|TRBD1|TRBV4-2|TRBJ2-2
TGTGCCAGCAGCCAAGGGGACAGGGTCCCCGGGGAGCTGTTTTTT
CASSQGDRVPGELFF
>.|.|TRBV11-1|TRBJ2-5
TGTGCCAGCAGCGATCTAGCAGAGACCCAGTACTTC
CASSDLAETQYF